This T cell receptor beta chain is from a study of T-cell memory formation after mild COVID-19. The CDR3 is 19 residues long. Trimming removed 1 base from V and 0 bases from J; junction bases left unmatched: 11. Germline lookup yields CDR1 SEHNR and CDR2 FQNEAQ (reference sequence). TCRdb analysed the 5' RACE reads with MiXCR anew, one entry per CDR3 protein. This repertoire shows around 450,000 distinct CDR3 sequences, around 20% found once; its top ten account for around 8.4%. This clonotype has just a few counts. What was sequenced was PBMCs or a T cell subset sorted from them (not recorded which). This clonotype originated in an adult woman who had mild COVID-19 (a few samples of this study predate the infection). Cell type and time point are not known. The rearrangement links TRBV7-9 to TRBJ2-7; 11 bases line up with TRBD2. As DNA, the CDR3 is TGTGCCAGCAGCTTAGAGTGGCTAGCGGGAGGACCGAGCTCCTACGAGCAGTACTTC. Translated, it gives CASSLEWLAGGPSSYEQYF.